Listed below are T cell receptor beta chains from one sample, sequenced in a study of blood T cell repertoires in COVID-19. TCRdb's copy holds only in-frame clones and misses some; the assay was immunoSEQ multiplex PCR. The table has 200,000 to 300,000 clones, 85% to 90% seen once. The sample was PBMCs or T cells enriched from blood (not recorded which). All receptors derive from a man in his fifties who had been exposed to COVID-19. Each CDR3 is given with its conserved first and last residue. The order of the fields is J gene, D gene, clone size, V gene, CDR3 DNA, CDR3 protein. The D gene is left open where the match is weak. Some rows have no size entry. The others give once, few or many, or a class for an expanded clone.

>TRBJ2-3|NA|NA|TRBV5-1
TGCGCCAGCAGCACCCCCCGGGGGACAGATACGCAGTATTTT
CASSTPRGTDTQYF
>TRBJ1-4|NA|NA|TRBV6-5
TGTGCCAGCAGTCCCCGACAGGTGGATGAAAAACTGTTTTTT
CASSPRQVDEKLFF
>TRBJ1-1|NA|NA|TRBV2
TGTGCCAGCAGCGCAAACAGGAACACTGAAGCTTTCTTT
CASSANRNTEAFF
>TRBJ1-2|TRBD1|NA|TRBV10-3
TGTGCCATCAGCACCACGACAGGGACCTATGGCTACACCTTC
CAISTTTGTYGYTF
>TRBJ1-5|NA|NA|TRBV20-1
TGCAGTGCTAGTAGCGGGACAAGCAATCAGCCCCAGCATTTT
CSASSGTSNQPQHF
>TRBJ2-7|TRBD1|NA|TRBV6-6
TGTGCCAGCAGTTACCCTACAGGGGGCTACGAGCAGTACTTC
CASSYPTGGYEQYF
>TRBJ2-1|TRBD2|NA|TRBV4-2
TGTGCCAGCAGCCGCTCCTCGGGGGGGCTCTACAATGAGCAGTTCTTC
CASSRSSGGLYNEQFF
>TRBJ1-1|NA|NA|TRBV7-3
TGTGCCAGCAGCTTATCCGGGCGGGACACTGAAGCTTTCTTT
CASSLSGRDTEAFF
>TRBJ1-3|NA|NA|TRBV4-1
TGCGCCAGCAGCCAAGCCTGGCCAGGGGTGGGATACACCATATATTTT
CASSQAWPGVGYTIYF
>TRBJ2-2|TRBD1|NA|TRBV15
TGTGCCACCAGGACAGGGACCACCGGGGAGCTGTTTTTT
CATRTGTTGELFF
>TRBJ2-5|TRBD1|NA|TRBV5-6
TGTGCCAGCAGCCGCGACAGGGGGATCCAAGAGACCCAGTACTTC
CASSRDRGIQETQYF
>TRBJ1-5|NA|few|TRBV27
TGTGCCAGCAGATATAGTGGCCGGGGCAATCAGCCCCAGCATTTT
CASRYSGRGNQPQHF
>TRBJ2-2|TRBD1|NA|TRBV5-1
TGCGCCAGCAGCGACCCCGGGACAGGGGCGTCCGGGGAGCTGTTTTTT
CASSDPGTGASGELFF
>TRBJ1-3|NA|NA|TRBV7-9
TGTGCCAGCAGCTTGCGCGGGCCCTCTGGAAACACCATATATTTT
CASSLRGPSGNTIYF
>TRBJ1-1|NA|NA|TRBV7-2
TGTGCCAGCAGCTTAGCCCAGTTGAACACTGAAGCTTTCTTT
CASSLAQLNTEAFF
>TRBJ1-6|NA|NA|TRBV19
TGTGCCAGTAGTATCGGGAGAAGGTCACCCCTCCACTTT
CASSIGRRSPLHF
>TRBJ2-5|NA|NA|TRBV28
TGTGCCAGCAGTTTAGGTTCCTGGGGGCAGACCCAGTACTTC
CASSLGSWGQTQYF